The clone carrying this T cell receptor beta chain was detected ten times or more. The antigen is undetermined. The data belong to a study of regulatory T cells in long-lasting Graves disease. Study outcomes and limitations: Persistent disease preferred TRBV28, TRBJ1-2 and TRBJ2-5; new disease, TRBV20-1 and TRBJ2-1. The sample size was small, and this may have reduced accuracy. Those with persistent Graves' had less TCR diversity than newly diagnosed patients.

According to the study, TCR beta libraries were built with iRepertoire HTBI primers and CDR3-region Arm-PCR. TCRdb ran MiXCR on the multiplex PCR reads and lists one entry per CDR3 protein. Among some 240,000 distinct CDR3 sequences listed, about 19% were seen once. Time point indicated: newly diagnosed GD, antithyroid drugs for less than 3 months. Following extraction of RNA from PBMCs, that RNA was used to make the TCR library. CDR3 length equals 14 residues. V lost 6 bases and J lost 4; bases outside the gene matches: 8. The same data also contributed to another study, on T cells in Graves' hyperthyroidism and ophthalmopathy. From that paper: Each diagnosis was grounded in clinical symptoms, serum thyroxine and TRAb, thyroid ultrasound, and orbital computed tomography.

The gene calls are TRBV12-3 or TRBV12-4 and TRBJ1-2, with 7 bases lining up with TRBD1. This sample comprised peripheral blood mononuclear cells (PBMCs), obtained at new diagnosis, from a patient treated with antithyroid drugs. This sequence was found in a woman aged 30 to 39 with Graves disease. This CDR3 reads CASSLQGEGYGYTF. CDR3 nucleotide sequence: TGTGCCAGCAGCCTGCAGGGGGAAGGCTATGGCTACACCTTC.